Each of the 18 T cell receptor beta chains below was sequenced from the same sample in a study of monozygotic twins with inflammatory bowel disease. TCRdb processed the 5' RACE reads again and assigns one entry to each CDR3 protein, with no DNA. This table holds a few hundred thousand distinct CDR3 sequences. The material sequenced was blood. The receptors were sampled from a human donor with ulcerative colitis or Crohn's disease, or a healthy co-twin of an affected twin (not recorded which).

The chain is built from TRBV2 and TRBJ2-7; TCRdb proposes TRBD1, but this gene call is untestable without DNA. The germline V gene encodes CDR1 SNHLY and CDR2 FYNNEI. CDR3 length equals 15 residues. CDR3: CASSEWGDSRYEQYF.

The chain carries TRBV14 and TRBJ1-2. The CDR3 runs to 15 residues. Germline CDR1 SGHDN, CDR2 FVKESK. The CDR3: CASSQVSRSLYGYTF.

The rearrangement uses TRBV12-3 or TRBV12-4 and TRBJ2-1; there is no DNA to check the TCRdb D call of TRBD2. There are 16 residues in the CDR3. CDR3: CASSPGLAGGSNEQFF.

The chain carries TRBV7-9 and TRBJ2-1; the TCRdb call, TRBD1, lacks DNA for checking. Germline CDR1 SEHNR, CDR2 FQNEAQ (reference sequence). The CDR3 is 14 amino acids. CDR3 amino acids: CASSQSSARGEQFF. Looking up the rest from reference TRBV7-9 and TRBJ2-1 gives the full variable domain: DTGVSQNPRHKITKRGQNVTFRCDPISEHNRLYWYRQTLGQGPEFLTYFQNEAQLEKSRLLSDRFSAERPKGSFSTLEIQRTEQGDSAMYLCASSQSSARGEQFFGPGTRLTVL.

The genes are TRBV18 and TRBJ2-7. The CDR3 totals 13 residues. Per the germline V gene, CDR1 is KGHSH and CDR2 is LQKENI. This chain's CDR3 is CASSPPNTYEQYF.

The chain joins TRBV29-1 to TRBJ2-1; TCRdb's D call, TRBD2, is unchecked because there is no DNA. This CDR3 is 13 amino acids long. Germline V gene data show CDR1 as SQVTM and CDR2 as ANQGSEA. The CDR3: CSVEGLVYNEQFF.

The chain combines TRBV5-1 with TRBJ1-2; TCRdb reports TRBD1, a call that lacks DNA to check it against. CDR3 length: 13 amino acids. The germline V gene has CDR1 SGHRS and CDR2 YFSETQ. The CDR3 sequence: CASSAGTGDGYTF.

The chain links TRBV5-1 to TRBJ1-1. The CDR3 has 13 residues. Germline V lookup: CDR1 SGHRS, CDR2 YFSETQ. The CDR3 here is CASSPMGNTEAFF.

V and J are TRBV27 and TRBJ2-1. The CDR3 consists of 16 residues. Germline V gene sequence: CDR1 MNHEY, CDR2 SMNVEV (reference sequence). The CDR3: CASSFLDASSYNEQFF.

The chain is built from TRBV5-8 and TRBJ2-1. Germline CDR1 is SGHTS and CDR2 is YDEGEE. This CDR3 comprises 14 residues. CDR3 residues: CASSLWVTYNEQFF.

The V call is TRBV3-1, the J call TRBJ1-6; TCRdb picks TRBD1, but there is no DNA to check that call. Germline values: CDR1 LGHDT, CDR2 YNNKEL (reference sequence). CDR3 length equals 20 residues. The CDR3 region is CASSQDSGTGTGYKNSPLHF.

The chain links TRBV20-1 to TRBJ1-1; TCRdb's D call of TRBD1 is untestable without DNA. CDR3 length: 11 amino acids. Germline-derived CDR1 and CDR2 are DFQATT and SNEGSKA (reference sequence). CDR3 in amino acids: CSARDRDEAFF.

The chain recombines TRBV27 with TRBJ2-2; TCRdb gives TRBD1 as the D gene, but with no DNA this cannot be confirmed. Germline CDR1 is MNHEY and CDR2 is SMNVEV (reference sequence). The CDR3 has 14 amino acids. CDR3 sequence: CASKSGQRTGELFF.

This chain's CDR3 is CATSDLGVPNEQFF. This chain uses TRBV24-1 with TRBJ2-1; the D call from TCRdb, TRBD1, cannot be confirmed without DNA. Germline V gene sequence: CDR1 KGHDR, CDR2 SFDVKD. The CDR3 length is 14 residues.

V usage is TRBV2 and J usage is TRBJ2-1. CDR3 length equals 11 residues. Germline V gene data show CDR1 as SNHLY and CDR2 as FYNNEI. The CDR3 region is CASSRMNEQFF.

V and J are TRBV7-9 and TRBJ1-5; TCRdb's assignment of TRBD1 cannot be checked, as there is no DNA. Germline CDR1 SEHNR, CDR2 FQNEAQ (reference sequence). The CDR3 loop spans 14 amino acids. CDR3 loop: CASSNRDSNQPQHF.

V and J are TRBV11-2 and TRBJ2-1. The CDR3 totals 13 residues. Per germline, CDR1 SGHAT and CDR2 FQNNGV. CDR3 in amino acids: CASSLENFGLQFF.

The chain has TRBV20-1 and TRBJ1-4. CDR3 length: 13 residues. Germline CDR1 DFQATT, CDR2 SNEGSKA (reference sequence). The CDR3 spells CSAPNRNNEKLFF.